A single sample is the source of the 26 T cell receptor beta chains below, sequenced in a study of cytomegalovirus exposure and HLA in healthy donors. PCR involved 60 Vbeta and 13 Jbeta primers. Assay used: immunoSEQ multiplex PCR; TCRdb lists only in-frame clones, some missing. The repertoire holds some 200,000 clones, with around 86% as singletons. The specimen sequenced was PBMCs. The receptors were sampled from a man aged 35 to 55 in good health and CMV-seropositive.

The V and J genes are TRBV6-5 and TRBJ2-5; perhaps TRBD2 as D (5 bases). V shed 3 bases and J shed 5 bases, with 16 bases lying between them. The CDR3 is 15 residues long. The germline gives CDR1 MNHEY, CDR2 SVGAGI. CDR3 coding DNA: TGTGCCAGCAGTTATTATGGTGGCGGGCGGGAGACCCAGTACTTC. Its translation: CASSYYGGGRETQYF.

The chain joins TRBV10-1 to TRBJ2-2, with 7 bases lining up with TRBD2. The V segment lost 2 bases and the J segment 1 base; nucleotides outside the gene matches: 4. Germline CDR1 WNHNN, CDR2 SYGVQD (reference sequence). This CDR3 is built from 16 residues. The CDR3 DNA reads TGCGCCAGCAGTGAGGAACTAGCGAAGAACACCGGGGAGCTGTTTTTT. This encodes CASSEELAKNTGELFF.

V usage is TRBV5-4 and J usage is TRBJ1-3; D is undetermined. V shed 0 bases and J shed 4 bases, with 8 bases lying between them. The germline V gene encodes CDR1 SGHNT and CDR2 YYREEE (reference sequence). CDR3 length: 14 residues. CDR3: CASSLDGYGNTIYF. In DNA, the CDR3 is TGTGCCAGCAGCTTGGACGGGTACGGAAACACCATATATTTT.

This rearrangement joins TRBV6-5 to TRBJ1-1, with 7 positions matching TRBD1. This CDR3 comprises 13 residues. Trimming removed 7 bases from V and 3 bases from J; junction bases left unmatched: 5. Germline V gene sequence: CDR1 MNHEY, CDR2 SVGAGI. The CDR3 region is CASKTGAHTEAFF. In DNA form, the CDR3 reads TGTGCCAGCAAAACAGGGGCCCACACTGAAGCTTTCTTT.

This clone has only a few counts. The rearrangement links TRBV5-6 to TRBJ2-1; D call uncertain. The CDR3 has 15 residues. Germline V gene data show CDR1 as SGHDT and CDR2 as YYEEEE. V shed 3 bases and J shed 7 bases, with 17 bases lying between them. CDR3 residues: CASSSSTSSPNEQFF. In DNA form, the CDR3 reads TGTGCCAGCAGCTCGTCTACCTCTTCCCCTAATGAGCAGTTCTTC. The full variable domain, its missing parts supplied by reference TRBV5-6 and TRBJ2-1, is DAGVTQSPTHLIKTRGQQVTLRCSPKSGHDTVSWYQQALGQGPQFIFQYYEEEERQRGNFPDRFSGHQFPNYSSELNVNALLLGDSALYLCASSSSTSSPNEQFFGPGTRLTVL.

This chain connects TRBV7-2 to TRBJ1-2; D unclear. With 5 bases removed from V and 6 bases from J, the gap between germline ends came to 16 bases. Germline V gives CDR1 SGHTA, CDR2 FQGNSA. The CDR3 is made up of 14 amino acids. CDR3 protein: CASSQWLGVDGYTF. DNA for the CDR3: TGTGCCAGCAGCCAGTGGCTCGGGGTAGATGGCTACACCTTC.

The chain uses TRBV4-3 and TRBJ2-7; 7 nucleotides match TRBD1. From germline, CDR1 is LGHNA and CDR2 YSLEER. The CDR3 has 13 residues. V shed 4 bases and J 7 bases; nucleotides not matched to a gene: 7. The CDR3 sequence is CASSLGTVGEQYF. Written as DNA, the CDR3 is TGCGCCAGCAGCCTAGGGACAGTCGGGGAGCAGTACTTC.

The V and J genes are TRBV6-6 and TRBJ1-5; perhaps TRBD1 as D (5 bases). Trimming left V 10 bases short and J 5 bases short, with 15 bases between. The CDR3 extends over 13 amino acids. Germline values: CDR1 MNHNY, CDR2 SVGAGI (reference sequence). CDR3 coding DNA: TGTGCCACAACTGGGGGGGTTCATCAGCCCCAGCATTTT. Protein product: CATTGGVHQPQHF.

The rearrangement joins TRBV4-1 to TRBJ2-7; 10 bases fit TRBD1. The germline gives CDR1 MGHRA, CDR2 YSYEKL. V lost 0 bases and J lost 9; bases outside the gene matches: 8. This CDR3 comprises 15 residues. The CDR3 sequence: CASSQDPGTGVGQYF. The CDR3 nucleotides read TGCGCCAGCAGCCAAGATCCCGGGACAGGGGTCGGGCAGTACTTC.

The rearrangement links TRBV4-2 to TRBJ1-3, with unresolved D. Between the trimmed V and J ends, which lost 0 bases and 1 base, there was a span of 13 bases. CDR3 size: 17 residues. The V gene's germline CDR1 is LGHNA and CDR2 YNFKEQ. The CDR3 DNA is TGTGCCAGCAGCCAAGATCTTTCTCGGGTATCTGGAAACACCATATATTTT. As protein: CASSQDLSRVSGNTIYF.

This clone was recorded a few times. The chain links TRBV10-3 to TRBJ1-3; no clear D. Germline CDR1 and CDR2: ENHRY and SYGVKD. The V end lost 7 bases, the J end lost 2 bases, and 6 bases lay between the germline ends. The CDR3 is made up of 12 amino acids. The CDR3 DNA reads as TGTGCCATCAACCAGGCTGGAAACACCATATATTTT. Its translation is CAINQAGNTIYF.

This rearrangement joins TRBV20-1 to TRBJ2-3, with D possibly matching TRBD2 (6 bases). V lost 6 bases, J lost 14 bases, and 18 bases lay in between. The CDR3 spans 11 residues. Germline V gives CDR1 DFQATT, CDR2 SNEGSKA (reference sequence). The CDR3, as DNA: TGCAGTGCCCTCGGGACTCCTTCTGCGTATTTT. Translated: CSALGTPSAYF.

The chain has TRBV27 and TRBJ2-7, with 9 positions matching TRBD1. This CDR3 has 14 residues. Germline CDR1 reads MNHEY; CDR2 reads SMNVEV (reference sequence). V lost 5 bases and J lost 2; bases outside the gene matches: 4. For the CDR3, the DNA is TGTGCCAGCAGTACGGGACAGGGCCCCTACGAGCAGTACTTC. This translates into CASSTGQGPYEQYF.

This clone was counted a few times. This rearrangement joins TRBV7-9 to TRBJ2-7; 10 positions match TRBD1. This CDR3 contains 14 residues. Germline CDR1 SEHNR, CDR2 FQNEAQ (reference sequence). The J segment lost 6 bases and the V segment lost 4 bases, leaving 6 bases of the junction unmatched. The DNA of the CDR3 is TGTGCCAGCAGCTCCCGGGACAGGGGATCCGAGCAGTACTTC. It codes for CASSSRDRGSEQYF.

The V call is TRBV5-4, the J call TRBJ2-1; D is unclear. This CDR3 spans 11 amino acids. The V gene lost 2 bases and the J gene lost 5 bases, with 2 bases spanning the gap. In germline, CDR1 is SGHNT, CDR2 YYREEE (reference sequence). This CDR3 is CASSFNNEQFF. CDR3 nucleotide sequence: TGTGCCAGCAGCTTCAACAATGAGCAGTTCTTC.

As to this clone: Without the conserved terminal phenylalanine or tryptophan, this CDR3 likely stems from a read error. CDR3 nucleotides: TGTGCCAGCAGCCAGAGCGGGGGCCCAACCTACGAGCAGTACCTC. Residues: CASSQSGGPTYEQYL. This sequence joins TRBV13 and TRBJ2-7; 8 bases align to TRBD2. CDR1 is PRHDT and CDR2 is FYEKMQ in the germline V gene (reference sequence). CDR3 size: 15 residues. With V trimmed by 5 bases and J by 2 bases, 8 bases remained unmatched.

The CDR3 sequence: CASRLNRDPNEKLFF. The CDR3 nucleotides read TGTGCCAGTAGGCTCAACAGGGATCCTAATGAAAAACTGTTTTTT. The gene calls are TRBV19 and TRBJ1-4, with TRBD1 as a possible D gene (6 bases). V lost 6 bases and J lost 3, with 14 bases in between. The CDR3 sequence is 15 residues long. Germline assignment: CDR1 LNHDA and CDR2 SQIVND (reference sequence).

This clone has just a few counts. The chain has TRBV7-2 and TRBJ2-7, with 10 positions matching TRBD1. Germline V lookup: CDR1 SGHTA, CDR2 FQGNSA. The trim removed 4 bases at V and 6 bases at J, leaving 6 bases unmatched. The CDR3 sequence is 14 residues long. The CDR3 loop is CASSSDRGHAEQYF. CDR3 bases: TGTGCCAGCAGCTCCGACAGGGGGCACGCCGAGCAGTACTTC.

The chain links TRBV10-3 to TRBJ2-3; TRBD2 aligns across 13 bases. The length of the CDR3 is 15 residues. CDR1 and CDR2 (germline): ENHRY, SYGVKD. The V segment lost 5 bases and the J segment 6 bases; nucleotides outside the gene matches: 5. CDR3 loop: CAISPTSGGTDTQYF. CDR3 bases: TGTGCCATCAGTCCGACTAGCGGGGGGACCGATACGCAGTATTTT.

Worth noting for this clone: Distinct nucleotide sequences in the sample also encode this CDR3. The gene calls are TRBV2 and TRBJ1-1; D is uncertain. The germline V gene has CDR1 SNHLY and CDR2 FYNNEI. The CDR3 is 14 residues long. The ends were cut back, 2 bases at V and 0 bases at J, with 7 bases in the middle. The CDR3 here is CASSETGLNTEAFF. The CDR3 bases are TGTGCCAGCAGTGAAACGGGTTTGAACACTGAAGCTTTCTTT.

The V and J genes are TRBV7-7 and TRBJ2-1; TRBD1 is a possible D gene (7 bases). CDR3 length: 13 residues. Germline CDR1 and CDR2: SSHAT and FNYEAQ (reference sequence). The CDR3 coding sequence is TGTACTAGCAGCTCCGACAGGGTGAATGAGCAGTTCTTC. This gives the protein CTSSSDRVNEQFF.

The table lists this clone with a count of one. This rearrangement joins TRBV25-1 to TRBJ2-6; 8 bases align to TRBD1. The CDR3 runs to 15 residues. V trimming: 5 bases; J trimming: 2 bases; junction bases outside the gene matches: 2. Looked up from germline, CDR1 is MGHDK and CDR2 is SYGVNS. In DNA form, the CDR3 reads TGTGCCAGCAGTATGACAGGGGCTGGGGCCAACGTCCTGACTTTC. Its translation is CASSMTGAGANVLTF.

The V gene is TRBV2, the J gene TRBJ2-5, with 7 bases aligning to TRBD1. Trimming removed 2 bases from V and 7 bases from J; junction bases left unmatched: 4. The CDR3 has 13 residues. Germline CDR1 and CDR2: SNHLY and FYNNEI. DNA for the CDR3: TGTGCCAGCAGTGAATGGTCAGGGGGGACCCAGTACTTC. This gives the protein CASSEWSGGTQYF.

The chain couples TRBV9 to TRBJ1-1, with TRBD1 identical over 9 bases. Germline lookup yields CDR1 SGDLS and CDR2 YYNGEE. The CDR3 covers 17 residues. Losses at the gene ends were 0 bases for V and 3 bases for J; bases not matched to a gene: 9. CDR3 sequence reads: CASSVDDRGFGDTEAFF. The DNA for the CDR3 is TGTGCCAGCAGCGTAGATGACAGGGGGTTCGGGGACACTGAAGCTTTCTTT.

The sample holds one count of this clone. The chain links TRBV7-3 to TRBJ1-1; perhaps TRBD1 as D (5 bases). CDR1 is SGHTA, CDR2 FQGTGA, per germline. Trimming removed 5 bases from V and 5 bases from J, with 12 bases in between. The CDR3 runs to 13 residues. The CDR3 protein is CASSPQGYTEAFF. For the CDR3, the DNA is TGTGCCAGCAGCCCTCAGGGATATACTGAAGCTTTCTTT. The full variable domain, rest sourced from reference TRBV7-3 and TRBJ1-1, is GAGVSQTPSNKVTEKGKYVELRCDPISGHTALYWYRQSLGQGPEFLIYFQGTGAADDSGLPNDRFFAVRPEGSVSTLKIQRTERGDSAVYLCASSPQGYTEAFFGQGTRLTVV.

The chain recombines TRBV7-9 with TRBJ1-5; possibly TRBD1 for D (5 bases). Germline V gives CDR1 SEHNR, CDR2 FQNEAQ (reference sequence). The CDR3 runs to 14 residues. V was cut by 5 bases and J by 0 bases, with 8 bases left in between. The chain's CDR3 is CASSPGYSNQPQHF. The CDR3 nucleotides are TGTGCCAGCAGCCCAGGGTATAGCAATCAGCCCCAGCATTTT.